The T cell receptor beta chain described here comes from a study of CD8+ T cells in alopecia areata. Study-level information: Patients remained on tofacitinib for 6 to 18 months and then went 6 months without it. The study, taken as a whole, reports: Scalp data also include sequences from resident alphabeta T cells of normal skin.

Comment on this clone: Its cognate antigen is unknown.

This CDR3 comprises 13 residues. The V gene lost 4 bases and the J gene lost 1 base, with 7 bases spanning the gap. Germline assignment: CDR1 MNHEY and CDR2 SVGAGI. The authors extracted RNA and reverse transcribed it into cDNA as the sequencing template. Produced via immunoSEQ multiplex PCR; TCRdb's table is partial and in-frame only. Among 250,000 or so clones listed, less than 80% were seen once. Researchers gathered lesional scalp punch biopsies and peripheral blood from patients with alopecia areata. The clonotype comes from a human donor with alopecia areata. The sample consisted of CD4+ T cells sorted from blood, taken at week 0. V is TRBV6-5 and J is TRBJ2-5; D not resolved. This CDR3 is CASSFDFQETQYF. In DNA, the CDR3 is TGTGCCAGCAGTTTCGATTTCCAAGAGACCCAGTACTTC.